The clone carrying this T cell receptor (beta chain) turned up a few times. This specimen belongs to a study of blood T cell repertoires in COVID-19. Source study methods: From reference gene primer amplification, estimates of nucleated cell counts were derived. Assay used: immunoSEQ multiplex PCR; TCRdb lists only in-frame clones, some missing. The V and J calls and clone size come from that table; D and trimming were worked out from the DNA. The table includes tens of thousands of clones, approximately 89% detected once. Germline V gene lookup returns CDR1 LGHNT and CDR2 FRNRAP. The V and J ends lost 1 base and 8 bases, in that order; junction bases with no gene match: 5. CDR3 size: 14 residues.

The sequenced material came from peripheral blood. The sequence derives from a man in his fifties with acute or convalescent COVID-19. The chain has TRBV12-5 and TRBJ1-1, with TRBD1 matching over 9 bases. In DNA, the CDR3 is TGTGCTAGTGGTTTGGGGACAGGGGCCAACGAAGCTTTCTTT. This gives the protein CASGLGTGANEAFF.